A selection of T cell receptor beta chains follows, all from one sample in a study of OX40 agonist ivuxolimab in advanced cancers. Produced via immunoSEQ multiplex PCR; TCRdb's table is partial and in-frame only. The data contain about 90,000 clones, roughly 90% of them singletons. Sequences were derived from CD4+ or CD8+ T cells sorted from blood, sampled in a trial of the OX40 agonist ivuxolimab. The receptors come from an adult with an advanced solid tumor such as melanoma, head and neck, liver or kidney cancer. CDR3s include the opening cysteine and the closing phenylalanine or tryptophan. A D gene is named only where the DNA matches it firmly. For some rows the clone size is stated as once, few or many, or as a class when expanded; others skip it.

J gene: TRBJ2-1; V gene: TRBV9; D gene: TRBD2; clone size: -; CDR3 protein: CASSVVLAGVNEQFF; CDR3 DNA: TGTGCCAGCAGCGTAGTCCTAGCGGGAGTCAATGAGCAGTTCTTC
J gene: TRBJ2-7; V gene: TRBV28; D gene: -; clone size: -; CDR3 protein: CASSLGGTPYEQYF; CDR3 DNA: TGTGCCAGCAGTTTAGGGGGTACTCCCTACGAGCAGTACTTC
J gene: TRBJ2-3; V gene: TRBV7-3; D gene: TRBD2; clone size: -; CDR3 protein: CASSLMGTSDTQYF; CDR3 DNA: TGTGCCAGCAGCTTAATGGGGACTAGCGATACGCAGTATTTT
J gene: TRBJ1-1; V gene: TRBV7-3; D gene: -; clone size: -; CDR3 protein: CASNGGGRLNTEAFF; CDR3 DNA: TGTGCCAGCAACGGTGGCGGCAGGTTGAACACTGAAGCTTTCTTT
J gene: TRBJ2-3; V gene: TRBV7-8; D gene: TRBD2; clone size: -; CDR3 protein: CASSLSSGGSDTQYF; CDR3 DNA: TGTGCCAGCAGCTTAAGTAGCGGGGGCTCAGATACGCAGTATTTT
J gene: TRBJ2-2; V gene: TRBV27; D gene: TRBD2; clone size: -; CDR3 protein: CASSLYPPGTSGTGELFF; CDR3 DNA: TGTGCCAGCAGTTTATACCCTCCGGGGACTAGCGGCACCGGGGAGCTGTTTTTT
J gene: TRBJ2-2; V gene: TRBV5-1; D gene: TRBD1; clone size: -; CDR3 protein: CASSGQGLGELFF; CDR3 DNA: TGCGCCAGCTCCGGACAGGGGCTCGGGGAGCTGTTTTTT
J gene: TRBJ2-6; V gene: TRBV5-1; D gene: -; clone size: -; CDR3 protein: CASSWRTSGANVLTF; CDR3 DNA: TGCGCCAGCAGCTGGCGCACGTCTGGGGCCAACGTCCTGACTTTC
J gene: TRBJ1-2; V gene: TRBV9; D gene: -; clone size: -; CDR3 protein: CASSVGGTNYGYTF; CDR3 DNA: TGTGCCAGCAGCGTTGGGGGAACGAACTATGGCTACACCTTC
J gene: TRBJ1-1; V gene: TRBV2; D gene: -; clone size: -; CDR3 protein: CASSVLVTTEAFF; CDR3 DNA: TGTGCCAGCAGTGTTTTGGTTACCACTGAAGCTTTCTTT
J gene: TRBJ2-1; V gene: TRBV19; D gene: -; clone size: -; CDR3 protein: CASSIVLEANEQFF; CDR3 DNA: TGTGCCAGTAGTATAGTTCTTGAGGCTAATGAGCAGTTCTTC
J gene: TRBJ2-3; V gene: TRBV10-3; D gene: -; clone size: -; CDR3 protein: CAISAVGATTDTQYF; CDR3 DNA: TGTGCCATCAGCGCCGTAGGGGCCACCACAGATACGCAGTATTTT
J gene: TRBJ2-1; V gene: TRBV7-9; D gene: -; clone size: -; CDR3 protein: CASSSIGLYNEQFF; CDR3 DNA: TGTGCCAGCAGCTCAATCGGGCTCTACAATGAGCAGTTCTTC
J gene: TRBJ2-2; V gene: TRBV6-1; D gene: -; clone size: -; CDR3 protein: CASGYPIGDTGELFF; CDR3 DNA: TGTGCCAGCGGGTATCCCATTGGGGACACCGGGGAGCTGTTTTTT
J gene: TRBJ2-3; V gene: TRBV6-5; D gene: TRBD2; clone size: -; CDR3 protein: CASRDSSGRTDTQYF; CDR3 DNA: TGTGCCAGCAGGGACTCTAGCGGGAGGACAGATACGCAGTATTTT
J gene: TRBJ2-7; V gene: TRBV5-1; D gene: TRBD2; clone size: -; CDR3 protein: CASSLASGGGYEQYF; CDR3 DNA: TGCGCCAGCAGCTTGGCCTCGGGGGGAGGCTACGAGCAGTACTTC
J gene: TRBJ2-1; V gene: TRBV11-2; D gene: TRBD1; clone size: -; CDR3 protein: CASSPAGQGSYEQFF; CDR3 DNA: TGTGCCAGCAGCCCGGCCGGACAGGGGTCTTATGAGCAGTTCTTC
J gene: TRBJ1-3; V gene: TRBV9; D gene: -; clone size: -; CDR3 protein: CASSKGTGGNTIYF; CDR3 DNA: TGTGCCAGCAGCAAGGGGACCGGCGGAAACACCATATATTTT
J gene: TRBJ2-3; V gene: TRBV27; D gene: TRBD2; clone size: -; CDR3 protein: CASSLTSGSSDTQYF; CDR3 DNA: TGTGCCAGCAGTTTGACTAGCGGGAGTTCAGATACGCAGTATTTT
J gene: TRBJ1-2; V gene: TRBV30; D gene: -; clone size: -; CDR3 protein: CAWSVGPRGYTF; CDR3 DNA: TGTGCCTGGAGTGTAGGCCCACGGGGCTACACCTTC
J gene: TRBJ2-7; V gene: TRBV7-3; D gene: TRBD2; clone size: -; CDR3 protein: CASSLRPPAGGVEQYF; CDR3 DNA: TGTGCCAGCAGCTTACGCCCCCCAGCGGGGGGTGTCGAGCAGTACTTC
J gene: TRBJ1-2; V gene: TRBV5-6; D gene: -; clone size: -; CDR3 protein: CASSSQTRNYGYTF; CDR3 DNA: TGTGCCAGCAGCAGCCAAACACGGAACTATGGCTACACCTTC
J gene: TRBJ2-1; V gene: TRBV5-6; D gene: TRBD1; clone size: -; CDR3 protein: CASSRSDRVRGDEQFF; CDR3 DNA: TGTGCCAGCAGCAGGTCGGACAGGGTACGTGGGGATGAGCAGTTCTTC
J gene: TRBJ1-5; V gene: TRBV19; D gene: -; clone size: -; CDR3 protein: CASTTGRHQPQHF; CDR3 DNA: TGTGCCAGTACTACAGGGAGGCATCAGCCCCAGCATTTT
J gene: TRBJ2-3; V gene: TRBV10-1; D gene: -; clone size: -; CDR3 protein: CASSLKGLGTDTQYF; CDR3 DNA: TGCGCCAGCTCCCTGAAGGGGCTTGGAACAGATACGCAGTATTTT
J gene: TRBJ1-4; V gene: TRBV2; D gene: TRBD1; clone size: -; CDR3 protein: CASRSPGGITDKLFF; CDR3 DNA: TGTGCCAGCAGGAGCCCAGGGGGCATTACCGACAAACTGTTTTTT
J gene: TRBJ2-7; V gene: TRBV28; D gene: -; clone size: -; CDR3 protein: CASRRYEQYF; CDR3 DNA: TGTGCCAGCCGCCGCTACGAGCAGTACTTC
J gene: TRBJ1-5; V gene: TRBV6-5; D gene: -; clone size: -; CDR3 protein: CASSQGGDQPQHF; CDR3 DNA: TGTGCCAGCAGTCAAGGGGGGGACCAGCCCCAGCATTTT
J gene: TRBJ2-1; V gene: TRBV6-1; D gene: -; clone size: -; CDR3 protein: CASSEFLVRGGNEQFF; CDR3 DNA: TGTGCCAGCAGTGAATTTTTGGTCAGGGGAGGCAATGAGCAGTTCTTC
J gene: TRBJ2-3; V gene: TRBV20-1; D gene: -; clone size: -; CDR3 protein: CSARSTDTQYF; CDR3 DNA: TGCAGTGCCCGAAGCACAGATACGCAGTATTTT
J gene: TRBJ2-2; V gene: TRBV11-2; D gene: -; clone size: -; CDR3 protein: CASSSYAGELFF; CDR3 DNA: TGTGCCAGCAGCTCCTACGCCGGGGAGCTGTTTTTT
J gene: TRBJ1-1; V gene: TRBV5-4; D gene: -; clone size: -; CDR3 protein: CASSLGGGTEAFF; CDR3 DNA: TGTGCCAGCAGCCTGGGAGGGGGCACTGAAGCTTTCTTT
J gene: TRBJ1-5; V gene: TRBV6-1; D gene: TRBD1; clone size: once; CDR3 protein: CASARTGNSNQPQHF; CDR3 DNA: TGTGCCAGCGCACGGACAGGAAATAGCAATCAGCCCCAGCATTTT
J gene: TRBJ1-4; V gene: TRBV28; D gene: -; clone size: -; CDR3 protein: CASSVAPLEIYEKLFF; CDR3 DNA: TGTGCCAGCAGTGTAGCCCCGCTGGAAATCTATGAAAAACTGTTTTTT
J gene: TRBJ2-7; V gene: TRBV7-9; D gene: TRBD2; clone size: -; CDR3 protein: CASSRGGISYEQYF; CDR3 DNA: TGTGCCAGCTCGCGGGGGGGAATCTCCTACGAGCAGTACTTC
J gene: TRBJ2-6; V gene: TRBV5-1; D gene: TRBD1; clone size: -; CDR3 protein: CASSLSPGQGATGANVLTF; CDR3 DNA: TGCGCCAGCAGCTTATCACCGGGACAGGGGGCGACTGGGGCCAACGTCCTGACTTTC
J gene: TRBJ2-7; V gene: TRBV5-4; D gene: TRBD2; clone size: -; CDR3 protein: CASSLAALAGGRTYEQYF; CDR3 DNA: TGTGCCAGCAGCTTGGCCGCACTAGCGGGGGGCCGAACCTACGAGCAGTACTTC
J gene: TRBJ2-4; V gene: TRBV6-5; D gene: -; clone size: -; CDR3 protein: CASSYSTENIQYF; CDR3 DNA: TGTGCCAGCAGTTATTCGACGGAAAACATTCAGTACTTC
J gene: TRBJ1-2; V gene: TRBV30; D gene: -; clone size: -; CDR3 protein: CAWGVRGYGYTF; CDR3 DNA: TGTGCCTGGGGCGTAAGGGGCTATGGCTACACCTTC